What follows are 5 T cell receptor beta chains derived from one specimen sequenced in a study of T cells in localized non-small cell lung cancer. Produced via immunoSEQ multiplex PCR; TCRdb's table is partial and in-frame only. This sample has about 82,000 clones, with about 78% found just once. Sequences were derived from PBMCs, sampled before any cancer treatment. The receptors were sampled from a man aged 40-75 years with stage II squamous cell lung carcinoma.

V is TRBV10-2 and J is TRBJ1-1; D is unresolved. CDR3 length: 13 residues. The germline V gene has CDR1 WSHSY and CDR2 SAAADI. Trimming stripped 6 bases from V and 1 base from J, with 9 bases between. This CDR3 reads CASSLGPNTEAFF. As DNA, the CDR3 is TGCGCCAGCAGCCTCGGGCCGAACACTGAAGCTTTCTTT.

The J gene is TRBJ2-2, the V gene TRBV11-3, with TRBD2 as a possible D gene (6 bases). The V gene's germline CDR1 is SGHNT and CDR2 YENEEA. Between the trimmed V and J ends, which lost 4 bases and 1 base, there was a span of 19 bases. The CDR3 sequence is 18 residues long. The CDR3 protein is CASSSGVGDSLNTGELFF. The CDR3 DNA reads as TGTGCCAGCAGCTCCGGCGTCGGGGACTCCCTGAACACCGGGGAGCTGTTTTTT.

The V call is TRBV6-6, the J call TRBJ2-7, with D tentatively TRBD1 (8 bases). Germline CDR1 reads MNHNY; CDR2 reads SVGAGI (reference sequence). There are 15 residues in the CDR3. Trimming shortened V by 6 bases and J by 2 bases, and 17 bases separated the two germline ends. CDR3 in amino acids: CASRGGGTGAYEQYF. The DNA of the CDR3 is TGTGCCAGCAGGGGGGGAGGGACAGGCGCCTACGAGCAGTACTTC.

V and J are TRBV10-3 and TRBJ1-3; 9 bases match TRBD1. Germline CDR1 is ENHRY and CDR2 is SYGVKD. The CDR3 covers 16 residues. V shed 6 bases and J 0 bases; nucleotides not matched to a gene: 6. The CDR3 DNA is TGTGCCATCAGGCCGACAGGGGGTTCCTCTGGAAACACCATATATTTT. Translated, it gives CAIRPTGGSSGNTIYF.

The DNA for the CDR3 is TGTGCCAGCAGTTTTGGACAGGGGGCGAATACGCAGTATTTT. This sequence encodes CASSFGQGANTQYF. The chain uses TRBV27 and TRBJ2-3, with 11 bases matching TRBD1. Unmatched junction bases numbered 3, after V lost 3 bases and J lost 7 bases. In germline, CDR1 is MNHEY, CDR2 SMNVEV (reference sequence). The CDR3 loop spans 14 amino acids.